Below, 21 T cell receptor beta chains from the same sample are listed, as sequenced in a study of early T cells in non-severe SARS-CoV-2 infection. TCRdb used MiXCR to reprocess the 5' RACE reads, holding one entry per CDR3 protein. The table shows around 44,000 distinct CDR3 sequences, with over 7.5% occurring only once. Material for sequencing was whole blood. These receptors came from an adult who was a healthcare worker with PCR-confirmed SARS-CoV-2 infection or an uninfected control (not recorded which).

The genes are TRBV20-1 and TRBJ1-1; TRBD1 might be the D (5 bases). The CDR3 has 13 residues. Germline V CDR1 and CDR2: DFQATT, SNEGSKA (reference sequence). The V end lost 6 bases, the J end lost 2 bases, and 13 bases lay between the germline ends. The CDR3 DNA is TGCAGTGCCAAATCGAGGGGCAACACTGAAGCTTTCTTT. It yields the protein CSAKSRGNTEAFF.

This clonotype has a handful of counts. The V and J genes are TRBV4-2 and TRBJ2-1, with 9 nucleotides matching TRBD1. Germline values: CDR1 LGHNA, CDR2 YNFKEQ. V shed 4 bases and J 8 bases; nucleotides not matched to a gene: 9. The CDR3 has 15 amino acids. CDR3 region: CASSPSDRGGDEQFF. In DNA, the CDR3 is TGTGCCAGCAGCCCCTCGGACAGGGGCGGGGATGAGCAGTTCTTC.

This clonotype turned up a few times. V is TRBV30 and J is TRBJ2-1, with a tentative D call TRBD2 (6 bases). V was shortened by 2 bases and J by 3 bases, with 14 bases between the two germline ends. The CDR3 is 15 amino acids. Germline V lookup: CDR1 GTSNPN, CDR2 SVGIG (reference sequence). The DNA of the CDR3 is TGTGCCTGGAGTCCTACCGGGACTTTCTACAATGAGCAGTTCTTC. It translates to CAWSPTGTFYNEQFF.

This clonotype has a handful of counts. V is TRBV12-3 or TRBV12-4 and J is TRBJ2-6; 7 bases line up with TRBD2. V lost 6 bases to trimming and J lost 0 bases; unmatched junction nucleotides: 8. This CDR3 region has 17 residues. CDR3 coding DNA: TGTGCCAGCAGAGGGGAGCGGGGACTCTCTGGGGCCAACGTCCTGACTTTC. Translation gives CASRGERGLSGANVLTF.

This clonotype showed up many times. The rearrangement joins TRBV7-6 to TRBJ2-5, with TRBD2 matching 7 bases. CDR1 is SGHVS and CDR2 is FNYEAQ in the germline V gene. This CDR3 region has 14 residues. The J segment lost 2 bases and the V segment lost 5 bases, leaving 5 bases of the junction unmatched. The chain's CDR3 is CASSLLGGQETQYF. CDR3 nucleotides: TGTGCCAGCAGCCTCCTGGGAGGGCAAGAGACCCAGTACTTC.

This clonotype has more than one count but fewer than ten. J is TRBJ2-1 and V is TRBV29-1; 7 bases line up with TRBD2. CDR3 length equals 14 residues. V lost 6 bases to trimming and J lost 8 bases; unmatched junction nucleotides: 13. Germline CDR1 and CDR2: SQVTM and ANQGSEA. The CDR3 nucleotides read TGCAGCGTCGGAAGTCCTAGCCGGGGGGATGAGCAGTTCTTC. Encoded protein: CSVGSPSRGDEQFF.

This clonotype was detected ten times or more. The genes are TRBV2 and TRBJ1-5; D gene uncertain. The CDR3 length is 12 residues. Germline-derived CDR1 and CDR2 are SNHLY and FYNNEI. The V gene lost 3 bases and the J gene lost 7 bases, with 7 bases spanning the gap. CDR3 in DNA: TGTGCCAGCAGTGACTTTGGACAGCCCCAGCATTTT. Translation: CASSDFGQPQHF.

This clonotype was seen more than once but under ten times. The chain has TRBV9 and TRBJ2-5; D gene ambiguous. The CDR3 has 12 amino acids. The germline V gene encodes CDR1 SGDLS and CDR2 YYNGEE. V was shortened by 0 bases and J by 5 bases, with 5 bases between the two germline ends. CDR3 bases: TGTGCCAGCAGCGTAGAACCTGAGACCCAGTACTTC. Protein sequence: CASSVEPETQYF.

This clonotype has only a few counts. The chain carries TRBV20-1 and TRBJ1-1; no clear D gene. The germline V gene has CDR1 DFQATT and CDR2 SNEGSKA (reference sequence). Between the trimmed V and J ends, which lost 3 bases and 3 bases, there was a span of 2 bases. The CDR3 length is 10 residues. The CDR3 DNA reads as TGCAGTGCTAGTTACACTGAAGCTTTCTTT. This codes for CSASYTEAFF.

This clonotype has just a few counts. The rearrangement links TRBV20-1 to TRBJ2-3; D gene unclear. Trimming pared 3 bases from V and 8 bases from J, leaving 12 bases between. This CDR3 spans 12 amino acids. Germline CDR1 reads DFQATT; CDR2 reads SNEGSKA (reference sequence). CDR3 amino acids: CSASLVLGTQYF. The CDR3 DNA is TGCAGTGCTAGTCTGGTCCTGGGTACGCAGTATTTT.

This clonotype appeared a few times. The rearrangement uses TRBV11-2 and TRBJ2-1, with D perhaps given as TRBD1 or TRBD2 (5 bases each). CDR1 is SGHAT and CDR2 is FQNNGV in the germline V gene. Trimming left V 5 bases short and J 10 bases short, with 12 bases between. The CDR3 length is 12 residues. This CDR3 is CASSQGVPEQFF. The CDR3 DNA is TGTGCCAGCAGCCAGGGAGTTCCGGAGCAGTTCTTC.

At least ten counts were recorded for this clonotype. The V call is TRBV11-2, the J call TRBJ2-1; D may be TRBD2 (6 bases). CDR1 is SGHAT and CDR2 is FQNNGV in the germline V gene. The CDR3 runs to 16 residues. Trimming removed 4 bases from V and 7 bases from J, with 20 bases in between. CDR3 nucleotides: TGTGCCAGCAGCTCGGCGGAGGGAGGTTATTTAAATGAGCAGTTCTTC. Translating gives CASSSAEGGYLNEQFF.

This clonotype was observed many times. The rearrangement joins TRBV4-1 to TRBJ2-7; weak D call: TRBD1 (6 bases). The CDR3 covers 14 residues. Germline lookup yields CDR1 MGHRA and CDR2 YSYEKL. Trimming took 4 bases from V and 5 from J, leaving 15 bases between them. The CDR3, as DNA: TGCGCCAGCAGCCCCAACGACAGGCGCGACGAGCAGTACTTC. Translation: CASSPNDRRDEQYF.

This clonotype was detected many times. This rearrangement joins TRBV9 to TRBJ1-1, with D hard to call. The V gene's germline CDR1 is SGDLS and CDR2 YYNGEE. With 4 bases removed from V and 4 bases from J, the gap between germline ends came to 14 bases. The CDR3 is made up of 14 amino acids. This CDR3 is CASSRGVGRTEAFF. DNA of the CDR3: TGTGCCAGCAGCCGTGGTGTCGGTCGCACTGAAGCTTTCTTT.

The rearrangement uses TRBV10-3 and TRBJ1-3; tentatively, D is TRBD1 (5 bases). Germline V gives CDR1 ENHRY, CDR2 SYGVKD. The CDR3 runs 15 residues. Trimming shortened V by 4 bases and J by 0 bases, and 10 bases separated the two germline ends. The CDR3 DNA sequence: TGTGCCATCAGTGCTCTCCAGGGCTCTGGAAACACCATATATTTT. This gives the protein CAISALQGSGNTIYF.

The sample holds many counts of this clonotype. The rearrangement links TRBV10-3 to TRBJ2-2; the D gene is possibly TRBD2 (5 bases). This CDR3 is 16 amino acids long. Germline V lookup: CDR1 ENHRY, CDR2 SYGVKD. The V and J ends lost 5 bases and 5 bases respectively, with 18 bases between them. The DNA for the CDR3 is TGTGCCATCAGTCCCTTGGGTGGGGAGTGGACCGGGGAGCTGTTTTTT. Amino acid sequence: CAISPLGGEWTGELFF.

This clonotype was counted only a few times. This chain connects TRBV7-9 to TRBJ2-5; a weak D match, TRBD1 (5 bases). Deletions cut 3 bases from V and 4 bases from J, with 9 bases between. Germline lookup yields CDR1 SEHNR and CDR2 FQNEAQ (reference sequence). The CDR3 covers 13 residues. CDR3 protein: CASSLGPAETQYF. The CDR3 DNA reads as TGTGCCAGCAGCTTGGGGCCCGCAGAGACCCAGTACTTC.

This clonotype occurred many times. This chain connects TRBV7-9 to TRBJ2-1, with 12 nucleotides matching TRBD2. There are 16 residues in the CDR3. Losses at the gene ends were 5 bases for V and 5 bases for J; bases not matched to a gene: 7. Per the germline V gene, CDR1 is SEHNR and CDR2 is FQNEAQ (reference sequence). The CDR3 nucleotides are TGTGCCAGCAGCCTATACGGACTAGCGGGGAACAATGAGCAGTTCTTC. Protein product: CASSLYGLAGNNEQFF.

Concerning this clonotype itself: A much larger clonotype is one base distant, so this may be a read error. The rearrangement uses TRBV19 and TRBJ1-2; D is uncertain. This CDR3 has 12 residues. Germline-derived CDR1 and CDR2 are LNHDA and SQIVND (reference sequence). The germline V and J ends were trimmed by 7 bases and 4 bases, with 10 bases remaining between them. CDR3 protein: CASNPPGYGYTF. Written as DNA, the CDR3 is TGTGCCAGTAATCCCCCGGGCTATGGCTACACCTTC.

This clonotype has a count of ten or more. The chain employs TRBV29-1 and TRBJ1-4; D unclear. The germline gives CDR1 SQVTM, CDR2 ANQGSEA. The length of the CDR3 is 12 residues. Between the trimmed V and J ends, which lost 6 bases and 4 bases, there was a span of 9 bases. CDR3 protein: CSVRIHNEKLFF. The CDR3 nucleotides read TGCAGCGTCCGAATTCATAATGAAAAACTGTTTTTT.

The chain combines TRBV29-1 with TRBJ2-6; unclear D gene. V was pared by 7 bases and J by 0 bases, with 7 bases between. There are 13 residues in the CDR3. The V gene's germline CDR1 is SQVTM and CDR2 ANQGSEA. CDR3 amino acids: CSGAVSGANVLTF. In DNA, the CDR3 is TGCAGCGGTGCGGTCTCTGGGGCCAACGTCCTGACTTTC.